This record looks at one T cell receptor (beta chain) sequence and its context. Its antigen is currently unknown. This sample was taken from a study of cytomegalovirus exposure and HLA in healthy donors. Study-level results: Certain sequence variants were highly shared and formed a cluster, and this cluster was likely a sequencing artifact. With high specificity and sensitivity, the classifier reportedly diagnosed cytomegalovirus status. Investigators reported 150 to 200 TCR beta chains as tied to cytomegalovirus. An Asian-associated ancestry cluster reportedly showed fewer N-insertions than the roughly 670-donor mean in a later analysis.

The PCR ran on 60 Vbeta and 13 Jbeta primers. TCRdb keeps only in-frame clones here, not all; method: immunoSEQ multiplex PCR. The table lists about 130,000 clones, roughly 78% of them singletons. V lost 6 bases and J 9 bases, leaving 12 bases between the germline ends. Germline CDR1 reads MNHEY; CDR2 reads SMNVEV (reference sequence). There are 12 residues in the CDR3. The TCR was taken from a man aged 25 to 45 in good health and CMV-seronegative. The chain employs TRBV27 and TRBJ1-5; D unresolved. The sample was PBMCs. The CDR3 loop reads CASSPVGGPQHF. CDR3 bases: TGTGCCAGCAGCCCGGTTGGTGGGCCCCAGCATTTT.